This TCR beta chain was captured in a study of response to subunit inactivated influenza vaccine. Regarding the study as a whole: Researchers suggested that each seasonal influenza vaccination recruits few new T cells.

TCRdb re-analysed the RT-PCR reads in MiXCR, keeping a single row per CDR3 protein. This table holds more than 150,000 distinct CDR3 sequences, roughly 8.7% found once. As regards this clonotype: Its cognate antigen is unknown.

The CDR3 extends over 15 amino acids. In germline, CDR1 is MNHEY, CDR2 SVGAGI. V lost 0 bases to trimming and J lost 3 bases, with 11 bases between them. The gene calls are TRBV6-5 and TRBJ1-2; D gene uncertain. The clonotype was recovered from a middle-aged man who received an inactivated influenza vaccine. The sequenced sample was non-naive T cells sorted from PBMCs, obtained on the day of vaccination. In DNA form, the CDR3 reads TGTGCCAGCAGTTACTCGAGCAGGACCTACTATGGCTACACCTTC. Translating gives CASSYSSRTYYGYTF.